This T cell receptor beta chain came from a study of blood T cell repertoires in COVID-19. Across the study: Samples taken during acute and convalescent COVID-19 were collected in the United States, Italy and Spain.

Measured with immunoSEQ multiplex PCR; TCRdb has only the in-frame clones, and not every one. This sample yields 200,000 to 250,000 clones, of which about 84% are seen a single time; around 1.8% belongs to the top ten. CDR3 length: 14 residues. The germline gives CDR1 SGHDN, CDR2 FVKESK. Trimming cost V 1 base and J 9 bases, with 13 bases left between them. The chain is built from TRBV14 and TRBJ2-1; TRBD2 might be the D (5 bases). The receptor was isolated from a man aged 60 to 69 who had recovered from COVID-19. The sequenced sample consisted of PBMCs or T cells enriched from blood (not recorded which). The CDR3 region has the DNA TGTGCCAGCAGCCAAGTCGCTAGCCCCAGTGAGCAGTTCTTC. Its translation is CASSQVASPSEQFF. Variable domain in full (rest from reference TRBV14 and TRBJ2-1): EAGVTQFPSHSVIEKGQTVTLRCDPISGHDNLYWYRRVMGKEIKFLLHFVKESKQDESGMPNNRFLAERTGGTYSTLKVQPAELEDSGVYFCASSQVASPSEQFFGPGTRLTVL.